The 15 T cell receptor beta chains given below trace back to one sample, sequenced in a study of vaccination and CD4 T cells after COVID-19. No antigens are known for them. Sequencing of the DNA from cultured CD4+ T cells was carried out with the Oncomine TCR Beta short-read assay. TCRdb used MiXCR to reprocess the PCR reads, holding one entry per CDR3 protein. The sample contains under 20,000 distinct CDR3 sequences, roughly 55% of which appear only once. Documented treatment: roughly 11-day PBMC culture with coronavirus spike peptide pools or control peptides (ViraFEST assay). The sequences come from CD4+ T cells from blood, cultured in vitro, collected before SARS-CoV-2 vaccination. Receptors were obtained from a human donor who had recovered from COVID-19.

The chain is built from TRBV24-1 and TRBJ2-5; D not certain. Deletions cut 5 bases from V and 1 base from J, with 10 bases between. The germline V gene encodes CDR1 KGHDR and CDR2 SFDVKD. This CDR3 comprises 14 residues. The CDR3 reads CATSGNGIQETQYF. CDR3 nucleotide sequence: TGTGCCACCAGTGGTAACGGAATCCAAGAGACCCAGTACTTC.

The J gene is TRBJ2-2, the V gene TRBV27, with no clear D. Germline CDR1 reads MNHEY; CDR2 reads SMNVEV (reference sequence). The V end lost 3 bases, the J end lost 2 bases, and 10 bases lay between the germline ends. The CDR3 totals 15 residues. CDR3 DNA: TGTGCCAGCAGTTTCGTGACCCCAAACACCGGGGAGCTGTTTTTT. Amino acids: CASSFVTPNTGELFF.

This clonotype has just a few counts. The rearrangement joins TRBV11-2 to TRBJ2-7; 8 bases align to TRBD1. Germline V gene sequence: CDR1 SGHAT, CDR2 FQNNGV. The CDR3 is 15 residues long. V lost 5 bases and J lost 3; bases outside the gene matches: 9. The CDR3 is CASSGGAGGFYEQYF. CDR3 nucleotides: TGTGCCAGCAGCGGTGGGGCAGGGGGCTTCTACGAGCAGTACTTC.

The chain is built from TRBV6-2 or TRBV6-3 and TRBJ2-3, with 10 bases lining up with TRBD2. The CDR3 is 15 amino acids. J gave up 6 bases and V 6 bases, and 9 bases lay outside the gene matches. Looked up from germline, CDR1 is MNHEY and CDR2 is SVGEGT. The CDR3 nucleotides are TGTGCCAGCAGCCCGAGACTAGCGGGCGGGGATACGCAGTATTTT. Translation: CASSPRLAGGDTQYF.

The chain combines TRBV21-1 with TRBJ1-1; the tabulated D call, TRBD1, remains unverified against the DNA. TRBV21-1 is a known pseudogene. The CDR3 contains 13 residues. The CDR3 reads CASSKVVREEAFF. The CDR3 coding sequence is TGTGCCAGCAGCAAAGTTGTCCGGGAAGAAGCTTTCTTT.

This clonotype was counted a single time. The rearrangement uses TRBV7-2 and TRBJ1-2; D gene ambiguous. Trimming shortened V by 1 base and J by 7 bases, and 7 bases separated the two germline ends. Germline loops: CDR1 SGHTA, CDR2 FQGNSA. This CDR3 contains 12 residues. CDR3 region: CASSLDRSGYTF. The CDR3 DNA reads as TGTGCCAGCAGCTTAGACAGATCTGGCTACACCTTC.

This chain joins TRBV11-3 and TRBJ2-5, with 8 bases matching TRBD1. The CDR3 covers 16 residues. Germline V gene sequence: CDR1 SGHNT, CDR2 YENEEA. Losses at the gene ends were 1 base for V and 1 base for J; bases not matched to a gene: 5. The CDR3 DNA is TGTGCCAGCAGCTTAGGACAGGGGATTATCCAAGAGACCCAGTACTTC. Protein product: CASSLGQGIIQETQYF.

The genes are TRBV12-3 or TRBV12-4 and TRBJ1-5; 9 bases fit TRBD1. This CDR3 has 15 amino acids. V dropped 3 bases and J dropped 5; count of bases not matched to a gene: 5. The CDR3 spells CASSLTGGPHQPQHF. For the CDR3, the DNA is TGTGCCAGCAGTTTGACAGGGGGGCCTCATCAGCCCCAGCATTTT.

The chain links TRBV27 to TRBJ2-1; the D is unclear. Deletions cut 4 bases from V and 10 bases from J, with 14 bases between. The CDR3 spans 13 residues. CDR1 MNHEY and CDR2 SMNVEV come from the germline V gene (reference sequence). CDR3 sequence reads: CASSSVLRGEQFF. DNA for the CDR3: TGTGCCAGCAGTTCCGTCCTGCGCGGCGAGCAGTTCTTC.

This chain connects TRBV4-2 to TRBJ2-3, with a possible D match to TRBD2 (6 bases). Per germline, CDR1 LGHNA and CDR2 YNFKEQ. V shed 8 bases and J shed 4 bases, with 19 bases lying between them. The CDR3 is made up of 15 amino acids. CDR3 protein: CASVEGTSGADTQYF. The CDR3 DNA follows: TGTGCCAGCGTTGAAGGGACCTCGGGGGCAGATACGCAGTATTTT.

The chain employs TRBV19 and TRBJ2-5; 7 positions agree with TRBD1. Trimming at V came to 5 bases and at J to 4 bases, leaving 4 bases not matched to a gene. Germline-derived CDR1 and CDR2 are LNHDA and SQIVND (reference sequence). This CDR3 has 13 amino acids. CDR3: CASSPGQTETQYF. CDR3 sequence (DNA): TGTGCCAGTAGTCCGGGACAGACAGAGACCCAGTACTTC.

This chain uses TRBV11-3 with TRBJ1-2; possible D gene TRBD1, 6 bases. Trimming left V 5 bases short and J 4 bases short, with 29 bases between. CDR1 and CDR2 (germline): SGHNT, YENEEA. The CDR3 spans 19 residues. The CDR3 region has the DNA TGTGCCAGCAGCAAGCACCTGGGGACCGGGACACTCAATCCCTATGGCTACACCTTC. Its translation is CASSKHLGTGTLNPYGYTF. Full variable domain (outside the CDR3, taken from reference TRBV11-3 and TRBJ1-2): EAGVVQSPRYKIIEKKQPVAFWCNPISGHNTLYWYLQNLGQGPELLIRYENEEAVDDSQLPKDRFSAERLKGVDSTLKIQPAELGDSAVYLCASSKHLGTGTLNPYGYTFGSGTRLTVV.

This chain uses TRBV28 with TRBJ2-7; TRBD2 matches at 12 bases. The CDR3 extends over 17 amino acids. Germline values: CDR1 MDHEN, CDR2 SYDVKM. V lost 4 bases and J lost 2; bases outside the gene matches: 9. CDR3 in DNA: TGTGCCAGCAGTTCGTTAGGACTAGCGGGACCTCCCTACGAGCAGTACTTC. Residues: CASSSLGLAGPPYEQYF. The variable domain in full, completed from reference TRBV28 and TRBJ2-7, reads DVKVTQSSRYLVKRTGEKVFLECVQDMDHENMFWYRQDPGLGLRLIYFSYDVKMKEKGDIPEGYSVSREKKERFSLILESASTNQTSMYLCASSSLGLAGPPYEQYFGPGTRLTVT.

This clonotype has just a few counts. The gene calls are TRBV7-2 and TRBJ1-1, with a possible D match to TRBD1 (5 bases). V shed 6 bases and J shed 3 bases, with 14 bases lying between them. Germline V gives CDR1 SGHTA, CDR2 FQGNSA. CDR3 size: 14 residues. The DNA for the CDR3 is TGTGCCAGCAGGCCTATTTTGGGGGACACTGAAGCTTTCTTT. It specifies CASRPILGDTEAFF.

The gene calls are TRBV27 and TRBJ1-1; a possible D gene is TRBD1 (5 bases). The CDR3 contains 13 residues. Trimming cost V 3 bases and J 8 bases, with 13 bases left between them. Looked up from germline, CDR1 is MNHEY and CDR2 is SMNVEV (reference sequence). CDR3 in DNA: TGTGCCAGCAGTTTCACTTTGGGGGGAGAAGCTTTCTTT. This gives the protein CASSFTLGGEAFF.